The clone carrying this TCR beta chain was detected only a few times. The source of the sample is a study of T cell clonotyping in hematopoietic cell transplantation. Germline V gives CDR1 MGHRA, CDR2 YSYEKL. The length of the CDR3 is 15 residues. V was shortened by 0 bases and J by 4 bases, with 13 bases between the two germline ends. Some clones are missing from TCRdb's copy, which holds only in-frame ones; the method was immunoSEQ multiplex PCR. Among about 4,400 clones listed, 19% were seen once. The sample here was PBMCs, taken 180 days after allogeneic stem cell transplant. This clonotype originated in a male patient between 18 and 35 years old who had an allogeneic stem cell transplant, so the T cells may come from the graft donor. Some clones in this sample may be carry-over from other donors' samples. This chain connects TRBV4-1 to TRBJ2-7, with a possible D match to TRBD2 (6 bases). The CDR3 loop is CASSQEGGSWYEQYF. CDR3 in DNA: TGCGCCAGCAGCCAAGAGGGGGGATCTTGGTACGAGCAGTACTTC.